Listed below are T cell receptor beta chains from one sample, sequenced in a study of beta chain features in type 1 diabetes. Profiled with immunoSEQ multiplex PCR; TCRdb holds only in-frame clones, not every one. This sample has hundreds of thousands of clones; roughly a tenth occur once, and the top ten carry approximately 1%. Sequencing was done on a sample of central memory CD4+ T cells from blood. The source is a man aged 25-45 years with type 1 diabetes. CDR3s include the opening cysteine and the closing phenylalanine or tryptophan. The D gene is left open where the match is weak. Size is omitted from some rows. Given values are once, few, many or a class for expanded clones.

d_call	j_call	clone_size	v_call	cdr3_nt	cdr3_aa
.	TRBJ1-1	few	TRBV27	TGTGCCAGCAGGGGATTAGCTGAAGCTTTCTTT	CASRGLAEAFF
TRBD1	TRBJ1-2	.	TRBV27	TGTGCCAGCAGTTCCACAGGGGGTAGCTATGGCTACACCTTC	CASSSTGGSYGYTF
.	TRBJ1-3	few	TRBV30	TGTGCCTGGGGGGTCGAAGGCTCTGGAAACACCATATATTTT	CAWGVEGSGNTIYF
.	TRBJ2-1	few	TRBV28	TGTGCCAGCAGGGGAAACAATGAGCAGTTCTTC	CASRGNNEQFF
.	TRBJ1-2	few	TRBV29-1	TGCAGCGTTGAGGGGTGGGCGAGCGGCTACACCTTC	CSVEGWASGYTF
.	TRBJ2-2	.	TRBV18	TGTGCCAGCTCACCAGACACCGGGGAGCTGTTTTTT	CASSPDTGELFF
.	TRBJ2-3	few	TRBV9	TGTGCCAGCAGCGCCCCGTGGGAAGGGGTCACAGATACGCAGTATTTT	CASSAPWEGVTDTQYF
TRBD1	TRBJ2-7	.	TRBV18	TGTGCCAGCTCACCGGGACAGGGGGCGAGGGAGCAGTACTTC	CASSPGQGAREQYF
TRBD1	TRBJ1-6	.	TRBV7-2	TGTGCCAGCAGCACCGGGACAGTGTATAATTCACCCCTCCACTTT	CASSTGTVYNSPLHF
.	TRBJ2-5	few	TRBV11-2	TGTGCCAGCAGCTTAGCCCCCAGCAGAAACCAAGAGACCCAGTACTTC	CASSLAPSRNQETQYF
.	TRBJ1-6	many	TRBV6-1	TGTGCCAGCAGTGGTTCCAGGCAGGGAGTAAATTCACCCCTCCACTTT	CASSGSRQGVNSPLHF
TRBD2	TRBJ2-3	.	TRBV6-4	TGTGCCAGCAGCCCGACTAGCGGGACATACACAGATACGCAGTATTTT	CASSPTSGTYTDTQYF
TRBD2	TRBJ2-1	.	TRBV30	TGTGCCTGGAGGCCCATAGCGGGGGGTTACAATGAGCAGTTCTTC	CAWRPIAGGYNEQFF
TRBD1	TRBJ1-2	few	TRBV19	TGTGCCAGTAGTATTACCGGACAGGGGGCGGATGGCTACACCTTC	CASSITGQGADGYTF
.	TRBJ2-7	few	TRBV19	TGTGCCAGTTCGGGGCGGACGGAACCCTACGAGCAGTACTTC	CASSGRTEPYEQYF
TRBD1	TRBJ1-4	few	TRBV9	TGTGCCAGCAGCATCGGGACAGTTGCAACTAATGAAAAACTGTTTTTT	CASSIGTVATNEKLFF
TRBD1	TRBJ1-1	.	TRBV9	TGTGCCAGCAGCGCCAGGGGGGACACTACTTTGAACACTGAAGCTTTCTTT	CASSARGDTTLNTEAFF
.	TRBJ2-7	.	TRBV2	TGTGCCAGCAGTGAAGACAGGGCGGGATACGAGCAGTACTTC	CASSEDRAGYEQYF
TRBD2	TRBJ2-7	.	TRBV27	TGTGCCAGCAGTCCCGGGGGGTGGCAGGCCTACGAGCAGTACTTC	CASSPGGWQAYEQYF
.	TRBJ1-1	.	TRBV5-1	TGCGCCAGCATGAGGGACACTGAAGCTTTCTTT	CASMRDTEAFF
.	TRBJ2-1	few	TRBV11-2	TGTGCCAGCAGCTTATGGAGGGCCAATGAGAATGAGCAGTTCTTC	CASSLWRANENEQFF
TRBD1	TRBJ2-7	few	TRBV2	TGTGCCAGCAGCGGTCGACAGGGTTACTCCGAGCAGTACTTC	CASSGRQGYSEQYF
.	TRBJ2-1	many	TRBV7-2	TGTGCCAGCAGCTTAGATGACAGGAATGAGCAGTTCTTC	CASSLDDRNEQFF
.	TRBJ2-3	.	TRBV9	TGTGCCAGCAGCGTAGCTACTAGATACGGCACAGATACGCAGTATTTT	CASSVATRYGTDTQYF
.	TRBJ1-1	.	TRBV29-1	TGCAGCGTTGAGGGCCTGGGGACTGAAGCTTTCTTT	CSVEGLGTEAFF
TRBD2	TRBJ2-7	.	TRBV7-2	TGTGCCAGCAGCCCGCGGGGGGTGTCCTACGAGCAGTACTTC	CASSPRGVSYEQYF
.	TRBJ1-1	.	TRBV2	TGTGCCAGCAGTGTGTTTACAGGGAGGACTGAAGCTTTCTTT	CASSVFTGRTEAFF
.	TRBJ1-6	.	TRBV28	TGTGCCAGCAGTTTATTCGCACAGGAGAATTCACCCCTCCACTTT	CASSLFAQENSPLHF
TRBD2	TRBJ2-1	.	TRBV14	TGTGCCAGCAGCCGCTCTACGGGACTAGCTGTCCAGTTCTTC	CASSRSTGLAVQFF
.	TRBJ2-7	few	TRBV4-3	TGCGCCAGCAGCCAAGGTCCAGGGACCTACGAGCAGTACTTC	CASSQGPGTYEQYF
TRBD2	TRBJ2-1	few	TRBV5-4	TGTGCCAGCAGCTTCGGGGGGGGCCACTACAATGAGCAGTTCTTC	CASSFGGGHYNEQFF
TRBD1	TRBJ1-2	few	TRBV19	TGTGCCAGTAGTATTTGGGGCCGAGGACAGGGTGACGGCTACACCTTC	CASSIWGRGQGDGYTF
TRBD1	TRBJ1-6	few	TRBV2	TGTGCCAGCAGTCTCGGACAGGGAGTAAATTCACCCCTCCACTTT	CASSLGQGVNSPLHF
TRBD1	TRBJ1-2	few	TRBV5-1	TGCGCCAGCAGCTTGGCCAGGGGGCCGGGTGTCTATGGCTACACCTTC	CASSLARGPGVYGYTF
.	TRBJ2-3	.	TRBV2	TGTGCCAGCACTCCCGCAGATACGCAGTATTTT	CASTPADTQYF
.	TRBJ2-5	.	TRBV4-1	TGCGCCAGCAGCCAGCACAGGGAAGAGACCCAGTACTTC	CASSQHREETQYF
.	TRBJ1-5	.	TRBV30	TGTGCCTGGAGTGTAGGGGGGGATCAGCCCCAGCATTTT	CAWSVGGDQPQHF
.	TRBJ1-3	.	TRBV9	TGTGCCAGCAGCGTCCAACAGGGTGCTGGAAACACCATATATTTT	CASSVQQGAGNTIYF
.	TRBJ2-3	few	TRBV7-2	TGTGCCAGCAGCCCGCGGGGCGGGGGCACAGATACGCAGTATTTT	CASSPRGGGTDTQYF
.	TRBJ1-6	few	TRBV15	TGTGCCACCAGCTCGGGGGGAGATTCACCCCTCCACTTT	CATSSGGDSPLHF
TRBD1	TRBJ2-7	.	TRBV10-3	TGTGCCATCAGTAGACAGGGGGGCTACGAGCAGTACTTC	CAISRQGGYEQYF
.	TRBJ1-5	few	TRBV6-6	TGTGCCACCTCCCTGGGGGAAAGCCAGCCCCAGCATTTT	CATSLGESQPQHF
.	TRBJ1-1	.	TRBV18	TGTGCCAGCTCACCAGAGCCATTAGGAGCTTTCTTT	CASSPEPLGAFF
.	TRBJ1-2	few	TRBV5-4	TGTGCCAGCACCCGGGGGGAGGCTAACTATGGCTACACCTTC	CASTRGEANYGYTF
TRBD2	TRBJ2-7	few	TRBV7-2	TGTGCCAGCAGCTTGGAGGCTAGCGGGGGGCTTACCTCCTACGAGCAGTACTTC	CASSLEASGGLTSYEQYF
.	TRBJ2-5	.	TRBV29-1	TGCAGCGTTGCCGAGTCGGGGTGGGAGACCCAGTACTTC	CSVAESGWETQYF
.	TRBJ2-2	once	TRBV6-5	TGTGCCAGCAGTGGGACGGACACCGGGGAGCTGTTTTTT	CASSGTDTGELFF
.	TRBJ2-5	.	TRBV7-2	TGTGCCAGCAGCCTTATAGAGACCCAGTACTTC	CASSLIETQYF
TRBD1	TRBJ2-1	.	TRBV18	TGTGCCAGCGGAGGACAGGGGAATTACAATGAGCAGTTCTTC	CASGGQGNYNEQFF
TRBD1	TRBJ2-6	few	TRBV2	TGTGCCAGCAGTGGGGACAGGGGATACTCTGGGGCCAACGTCCTGACTTTC	CASSGDRGYSGANVLTF
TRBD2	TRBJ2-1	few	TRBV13	TGTGCCAGCAGCTTAAGTACTAGCGGGGGGTTCCTTTACAATGAGCAGTTCTTC	CASSLSTSGGFLYNEQFF
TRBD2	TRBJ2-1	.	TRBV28	TGTGCCAGCCCCCCTGGGTTCCGACAGGGCGGGGGGGATGAGCAGTTCTTC	CASPPGFRQGGGDEQFF
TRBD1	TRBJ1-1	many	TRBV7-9	TGTGCCAGCAGCTTAGGAGCAGGGGGCGACACTGAAGCTTTCTTT	CASSLGAGGDTEAFF
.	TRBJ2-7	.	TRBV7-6	TGTGCCAGCAGCAATCCTACAGGGCTAAATTACGAGCAGTACTTC	CASSNPTGLNYEQYF
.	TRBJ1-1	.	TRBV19	TGTGCCAGTCAAAGCCGCACTGAAGCTTTCTTT	CASQSRTEAFF
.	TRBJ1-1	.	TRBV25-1	TGTGCCAGCAGCTCCGTGAGGATCACGGGCTCTGAAGCTTTCTTT	CASSSVRITGSEAFF
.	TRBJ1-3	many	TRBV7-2	TGTGCCAGCAGCGAATCCGCGGGAAACACCATATATTTT	CASSESAGNTIYF
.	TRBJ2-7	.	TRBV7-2	TGTGCCAGCAGCTTGGGCGCCCTCTACGAGCAGTACTTC	CASSLGALYEQYF
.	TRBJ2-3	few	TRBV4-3	TGCGCCAGCAGCGCAGGAGGAGGGGTCGGCCTCTCAGATACGCAGTATTTT	CASSAGGGVGLSDTQYF
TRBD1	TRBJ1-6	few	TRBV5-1	TGCGCCAGCAGCCCGGGACAGGGGGGTTCACCCCTCCACTTT	CASSPGQGGSPLHF